These 18 T cell receptor beta chains were sequenced from one sample in a study of T-cell reconstitution after alpha-beta-depleted transplantation in children. Using unique molecular identifiers, the investigators prepared the TCRbeta library. A single record per CDR3 protein comes from TCRdb applying MiXCR to the PCR reads. The sample consists of about 97,000 distinct CDR3 sequences, around 7.8% of them appearing once. The sample in question was PBMCs, obtained before TCRalphabeta/CD19-depleted stem cell transplant. All receptors come from a boy aged 2 to 10 with acute lymphoblastic leukemia, due to receive a stem cell transplant.

V gene TRBV7-6 combines with J gene TRBJ2-1; D gene unclear. This CDR3 region has 15 residues. Deletions cut 5 bases from V and 0 bases from J, with 11 bases between. CDR1 SGHVS and CDR2 FNYEAQ come from the germline V gene. As DNA, the CDR3 is TGTGCCAGCAGCCTCCAACAGAGCTCCTACAATGAGCAGTTCTTC. As protein: CASSLQQSSYNEQFF.

This clonotype has only a few counts. The V and J genes are TRBV7-2 and TRBJ1-2, with D unclear. CDR3 length: 13 residues. Germline V gene data show CDR1 as SGHTA and CDR2 as FQGNSA. The V gene lost 3 bases and the J gene lost 6 bases, with 11 bases spanning the gap. The CDR3, as DNA: TGTGCCAGCAGCTTGAGAGCGGCCCATGGCTACACCTTC. This encodes CASSLRAAHGYTF.

This clonotype was observed at least ten times. V usage is TRBV7-3 and J usage is TRBJ2-2; D unclear. This CDR3 spans 12 amino acids. Trimming removed 5 bases from V and 2 bases from J, with 3 bases in between. Germline V gene sequence: CDR1 SGHTA, CDR2 FQGTGA. The CDR3 protein is CASSPNTGELFF. The CDR3 region has the DNA TGTGCCAGCAGCCCTAACACCGGGGAGCTGTTTTTT.

This clonotype was found a few times. The chain uses TRBV4-3 and TRBJ1-6; D is possibly TRBD1 (5 bases). V was clipped by 6 bases and J by 5 bases, with 11 bases between them. Germline values: CDR1 LGHNA, CDR2 YSLEER. This CDR3 is built from 14 residues. The CDR3 bases are TGCGCCAGCAGAAGGGGAGGGAATAATTCACCCCTCCACTTT. This encodes CASRRGGNNSPLHF.

This clonotype turned up a few times. CDR3 protein: CSARYGLSYEQYF. The CDR3 DNA follows: TGCAGTGCTAGATACGGACTGTCCTACGAGCAGTACTTC. This chain connects TRBV20-1 to TRBJ2-7; a possible D gene is TRBD2 (5 bases). CDR1 is DFQATT and CDR2 is SNEGSKA in the germline V gene (reference sequence). The length of the CDR3 is 13 residues. Trimming shortened V by 2 bases and J by 1 base, and 9 bases separated the two germline ends.

This clonotype was detected ten times or more. The chain carries TRBV4-2 and TRBJ2-4; no clear D. The CDR3 is made up of 15 amino acids. The germline CDR1 and CDR2 sequences are LGHNA and YNFKEQ. V was cut by 2 bases and J by 1 base, with 9 bases left in between. The CDR3: CASSQSPGAKNIQYF. In DNA form, the CDR3 reads TGTGCCAGCAGCCAATCCCCGGGCGCCAAAAACATTCAGTACTTC.

In this sample, this clonotype turned up many times. The V and J genes are TRBV12-3 or TRBV12-4 and TRBJ1-2; 7 bases align to TRBD1. CDR3 length: 13 residues. Trimming took 2 bases from V and 4 from J; bases not matched to a gene: 1. CDR3 in amino acids: CASSLRDSYGYTF. CDR3 DNA: TGTGCCAGCAGTTTACGGGACAGCTATGGCTACACCTTC.

V usage is TRBV5-4 and J usage is TRBJ1-6; D call uncertain. Germline CDR1 and CDR2: SGHNT and YYREEE (reference sequence). The CDR3 contains 14 residues. The ends were cut back, 0 bases at V and 8 bases at J, with 9 bases in the middle. The CDR3 loop reads CASSLAGTDSPLHF. As DNA, the CDR3 is TGTGCCAGCAGCTTGGCGGGAACCGATTCACCCCTCCACTTT.

This clonotype was recorded many times. This sequence joins TRBV2 and TRBJ2-3; D perhaps matches TRBD2 (5 bases). V lost 2 bases to trimming and J lost 4 bases, with 10 bases between them. Germline V gives CDR1 SNHLY, CDR2 FYNNEI. This CDR3 region has 14 residues. As DNA, the CDR3 is TGTGCCAGCAGTGAACGGAGGAGCGCAGATACGCAGTATTTT. It yields the protein CASSERRSADTQYF.

This clonotype appeared a single time. The chain joins TRBV20-1 to TRBJ2-7; unclear D gene. Germline V gives CDR1 DFQATT, CDR2 SNEGSKA (reference sequence). The CDR3 runs to 12 residues. Between the trimmed V and J ends, which lost 6 bases and 3 bases, there was a span of 12 bases. The CDR3 region is CSAHDQNYEQYF. CDR3 nucleotides: TGCAGTGCACACGACCAAAACTACGAGCAGTACTTC.

This clonotype was seen repeatedly, ten times or more. This chain joins TRBV6-1 and TRBJ1-2, with 8 bases identical to TRBD1. Germline CDR1 MNHNS, CDR2 SASEGT. There are 17 residues in the CDR3. V lost 5 bases and J lost 0; bases outside the gene matches: 11. This CDR3 reads CASSPWTGLSSNYGYTF. DNA for the CDR3: TGTGCCAGCAGTCCTTGGACAGGGCTCTCATCTAACTATGGCTACACCTTC.

This clonotype was observed many times. This CDR3 is CASSLVAGEGEKLFF. For the CDR3, the DNA is TGCGCCAGCAGCTTGGTGGCAGGGGAGGGAGAAAAACTGTTTTTT. This sequence joins TRBV5-1 and TRBJ1-4; weak D call: TRBD1 (6 bases). The CDR3 consists of 15 residues. The germline gives CDR1 SGHRS, CDR2 YFSETQ. V lost 0 bases and J lost 8, with 14 bases in between.

Comment on this clonotype: Given a much more abundant clone one base away, this may be a read error. The rearrangement links TRBV21-1 to TRBJ2-2; no DNA check was done on the table's D call, TRBD1. TRBV21-1 corresponds to a pseudogene. The CDR3 totals 14 residues. DNA for the CDR3: TGTGCCAGCAGCACACAGGGATGCTCCGGGGAGCTGTTTTTT. It codes for CASSTQGCSGELFF.

This clonotype was counted only a few times. The rearrangement joins TRBV5-6 to TRBJ2-2, with 12 nucleotides matching TRBD1. Germline loops: CDR1 SGHDT, CDR2 YYEEEE. The CDR3 loop spans 17 amino acids. V shed 4 bases and J 6 bases; nucleotides not matched to a gene: 10. CDR3 loop: CASSPFGGTGGSGELFF. The DNA of the CDR3 is TGTGCCAGCAGCCCTTTCGGCGGGACAGGGGGCTCCGGGGAGCTGTTTTTT.

This clonotype came up many times. The V gene is TRBV2, the J gene TRBJ1-1; D is ambiguous. The CDR3 length is 13 residues. V shed 5 bases and J shed 3 bases, with 10 bases lying between them. From germline, CDR1 is SNHLY and CDR2 FYNNEI. The CDR3 protein is CASSRTEYTEAFF. The CDR3 region has the DNA TGTGCCAGCAGTCGAACAGAGTACACTGAAGCTTTCTTT.

The sample holds many counts of this clonotype. The chain combines TRBV5-1 with TRBJ1-6, with a weak D call TRBD1 (6 bases). The germline CDR1 and CDR2 sequences are SGHRS and YFSETQ. The CDR3 runs to 15 residues. Trimming took off 4 bases at V and 0 bases at J, with 8 bases between the two ends. CDR3 in amino acids: CASSPDSSYNSPLHF. The DNA of the CDR3 is TGCGCCAGCAGCCCGGACAGCTCCTATAATTCACCCCTCCACTTT.

This clonotype came up a few times. The genes are TRBV15 and TRBJ1-2; 7 positions match TRBD1. The CDR3 runs 13 residues. Unmatched junction bases numbered 7, after V lost 5 bases and J lost 7 bases. Germline V gives CDR1 LNHNV, CDR2 YYDKDF (reference sequence). CDR3 residues: CATSPFQGGGYTF. CDR3 bases: TGTGCCACCAGCCCATTTCAGGGGGGTGGCTACACCTTC.

This clonotype was seen repeatedly, ten times or more. The J gene is TRBJ2-2, the V gene TRBV3-1, with D tentatively TRBD1 (6 bases). The V gene lost 1 base and the J gene lost 5 bases, with 14 bases spanning the gap. The germline gives CDR1 LGHDT, CDR2 YNNKEL (reference sequence). The CDR3 sequence is 16 residues long. CDR3 loop: CASSQGWGPRTGELFF. The CDR3 DNA follows: TGTGCCAGCAGCCAAGGCTGGGGGCCGAGGACCGGGGAGCTGTTTTTT.